This TCR beta chain was captured in a study of cytomegalovirus exposure and HLA in healthy donors. Overall study context: There were over 350 genotyped donors. Of these, 81% fell in the genetic ancestry cluster associated with self-reported Caucasian donors. Overall study findings and caveats: Data from an earlier analysis indicated that most TCR beta V segments were productive either about 87% or about 30% of the time. In vitro, three CMV-associated chains proved specific for CMV antigens. A list of roughly 160 TCR beta chains associated with cytomegalovirus was given.

The CDR3 totals 15 residues. Germline assignment: CDR1 MNHEY and CDR2 SMNVEV (reference sequence). Trimming removed 2 bases from V and 1 base from J, with 9 bases in between. About this clone: Its antigen is not identified.

Amplification used 60 Vbeta primers and 13 Jbeta primers. The table came from immunoSEQ multiplex PCR; TCRdb's copy has only in-frame clones and leaves some out. Recorded for this sample: 40,000 or so clones. The chain recombines TRBV27 with TRBJ1-5; no clear D. The sequenced sample consisted of PBMCs. This TCR came from a woman between 25 and 40 years old in good health and CMV-seropositive. The CDR3: CASSLEGSSNQPQHF. CDR3 sequence (DNA): TGTGCCAGCAGTTTAGAGGGAAGCAGCAATCAGCCCCAGCATTTT.